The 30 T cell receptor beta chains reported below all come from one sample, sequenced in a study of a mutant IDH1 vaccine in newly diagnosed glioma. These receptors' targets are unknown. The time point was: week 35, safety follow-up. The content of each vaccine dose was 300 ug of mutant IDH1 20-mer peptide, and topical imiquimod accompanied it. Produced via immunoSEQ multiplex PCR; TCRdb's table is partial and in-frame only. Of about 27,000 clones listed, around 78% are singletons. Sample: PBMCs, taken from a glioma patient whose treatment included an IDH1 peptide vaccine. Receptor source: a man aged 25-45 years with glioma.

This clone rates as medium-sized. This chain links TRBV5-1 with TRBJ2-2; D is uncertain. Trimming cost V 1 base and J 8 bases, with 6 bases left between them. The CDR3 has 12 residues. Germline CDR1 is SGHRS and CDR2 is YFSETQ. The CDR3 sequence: CASSLTSGELFF. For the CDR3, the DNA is TGCGCCAGCAGCTTGACAAGTGGGGAGCTGTTTTTT.

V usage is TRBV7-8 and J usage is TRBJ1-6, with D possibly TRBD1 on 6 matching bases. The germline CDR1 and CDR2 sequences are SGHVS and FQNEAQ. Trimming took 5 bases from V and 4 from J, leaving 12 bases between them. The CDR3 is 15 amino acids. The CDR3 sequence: CASSPLQGYNSPLHF. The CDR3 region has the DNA TGTGCCAGCAGCCCCCTACAGGGTTATAATTCACCCCTCCACTTT.

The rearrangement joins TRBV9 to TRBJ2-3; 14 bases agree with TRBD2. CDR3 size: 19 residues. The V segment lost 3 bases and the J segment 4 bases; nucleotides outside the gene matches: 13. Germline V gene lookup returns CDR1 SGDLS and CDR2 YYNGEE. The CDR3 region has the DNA TGTGCCAGCAGCGCCGGGACTAGCGGGGGACTATCATTGGCAGATACGCAGTATTTT. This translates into CASSAGTSGGLSLADTQYF.

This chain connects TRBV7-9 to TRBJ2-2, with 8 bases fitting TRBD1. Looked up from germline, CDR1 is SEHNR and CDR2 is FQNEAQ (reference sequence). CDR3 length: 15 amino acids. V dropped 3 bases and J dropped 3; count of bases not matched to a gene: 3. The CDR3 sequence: CASSFDRGDTGELFF. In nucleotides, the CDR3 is TGTGCCAGCAGCTTTGACAGGGGAGACACCGGGGAGCTGTTTTTT.

CDR3 protein: CASSIGQEPYNEQFF. Here the CDR3 DNA reads TGTGCCAGTAGTATAGGGCAGGAACCCTACAATGAGCAGTTCTTC. The chain recombines TRBV19 with TRBJ2-1; D is unresolved. The CDR3 length is 15 residues. Per the germline V gene, CDR1 is LNHDA and CDR2 is SQIVND (reference sequence). With 1 base removed from V and 2 bases from J, the gap between germline ends came to 9 bases.

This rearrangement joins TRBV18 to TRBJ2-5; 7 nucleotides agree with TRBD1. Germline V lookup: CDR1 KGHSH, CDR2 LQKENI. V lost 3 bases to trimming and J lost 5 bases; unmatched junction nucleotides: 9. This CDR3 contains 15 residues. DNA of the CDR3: TGTGCCAGCTCACCTCCGGGACAGCCTAGGGAGACCCAGTACTTC. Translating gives CASSPPGQPRETQYF.

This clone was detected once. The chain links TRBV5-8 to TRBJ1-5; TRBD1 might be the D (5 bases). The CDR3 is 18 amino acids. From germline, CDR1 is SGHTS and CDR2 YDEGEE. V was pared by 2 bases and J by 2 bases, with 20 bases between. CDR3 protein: CASSFRPLGGVGNQPQHF. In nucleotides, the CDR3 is TGTGCCAGCAGCTTTAGGCCCTTGGGAGGGGTTGGCAATCAGCCCCAGCATTTT.

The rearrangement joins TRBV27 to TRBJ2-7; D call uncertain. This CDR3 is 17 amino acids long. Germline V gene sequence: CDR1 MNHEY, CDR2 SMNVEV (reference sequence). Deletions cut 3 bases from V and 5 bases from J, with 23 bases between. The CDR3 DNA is TGTGCCAGCAGTTTGAAGGGCGCCGGCCCCACAAGGGACGAGCAGTACTTC. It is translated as CASSLKGAGPTRDEQYF.

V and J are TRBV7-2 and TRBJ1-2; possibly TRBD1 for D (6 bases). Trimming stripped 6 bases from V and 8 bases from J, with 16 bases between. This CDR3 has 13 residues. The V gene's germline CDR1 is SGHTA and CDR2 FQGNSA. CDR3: CASRTGTRDGYTF. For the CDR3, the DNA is TGTGCCAGCAGGACCGGGACAAGAGACGGCTACACCTTC.

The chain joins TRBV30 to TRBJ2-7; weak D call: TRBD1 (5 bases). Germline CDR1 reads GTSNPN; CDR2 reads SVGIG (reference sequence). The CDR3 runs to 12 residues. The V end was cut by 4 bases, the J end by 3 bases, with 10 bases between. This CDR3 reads CAWTLRGYEQYF. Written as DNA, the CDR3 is TGTGCCTGGACCCTTAGGGGCTACGAGCAGTACTTC.

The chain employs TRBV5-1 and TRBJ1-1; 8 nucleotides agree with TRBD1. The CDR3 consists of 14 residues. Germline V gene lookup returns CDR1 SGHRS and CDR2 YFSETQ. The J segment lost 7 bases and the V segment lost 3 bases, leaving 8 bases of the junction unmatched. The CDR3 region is CASSWGGTGREAFF. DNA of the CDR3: TGCGCCAGCAGCTGGGGCGGGACAGGCCGTGAAGCTTTCTTT.

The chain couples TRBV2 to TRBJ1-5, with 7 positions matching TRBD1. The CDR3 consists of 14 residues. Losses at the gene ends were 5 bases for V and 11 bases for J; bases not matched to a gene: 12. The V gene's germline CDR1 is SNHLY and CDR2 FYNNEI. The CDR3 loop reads CASSHGTEGEAQHF. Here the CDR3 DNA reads TGTGCCAGCAGTCATGGGACAGAAGGCGAGGCCCAGCATTTT.

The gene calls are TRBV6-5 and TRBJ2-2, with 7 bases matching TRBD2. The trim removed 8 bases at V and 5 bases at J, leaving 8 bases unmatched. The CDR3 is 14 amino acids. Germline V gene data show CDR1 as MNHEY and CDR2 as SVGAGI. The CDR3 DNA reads TGTGCCAGCGCTTGGGGGGGAGAGACCGGGGAGCTGTTTTTT. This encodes CASAWGGETGELFF.

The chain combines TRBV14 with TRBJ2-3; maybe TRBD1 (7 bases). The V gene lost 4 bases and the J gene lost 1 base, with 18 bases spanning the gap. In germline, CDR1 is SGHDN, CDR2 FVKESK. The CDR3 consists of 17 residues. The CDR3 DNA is TGTGCCAGCAGCCGCCCAGGGGGGAGACATGGCACAGATACGCAGTATTTT. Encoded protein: CASSRPGGRHGTDTQYF.

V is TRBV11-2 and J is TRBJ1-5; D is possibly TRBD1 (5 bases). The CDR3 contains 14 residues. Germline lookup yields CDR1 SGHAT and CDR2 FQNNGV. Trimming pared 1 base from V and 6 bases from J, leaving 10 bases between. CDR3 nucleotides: TGTGCCAGCAGCTTAGCAGGGAATACTCAGCCCCAGCATTTT. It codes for CASSLAGNTQPQHF.

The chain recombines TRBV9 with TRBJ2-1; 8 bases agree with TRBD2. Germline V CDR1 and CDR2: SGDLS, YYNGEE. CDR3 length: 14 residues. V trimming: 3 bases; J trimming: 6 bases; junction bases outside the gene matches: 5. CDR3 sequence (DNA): TGTGCCAGCAGCGAGGGCGGACTAGCCAATGAGCAGTTCTTC. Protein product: CASSEGGLANEQFF.

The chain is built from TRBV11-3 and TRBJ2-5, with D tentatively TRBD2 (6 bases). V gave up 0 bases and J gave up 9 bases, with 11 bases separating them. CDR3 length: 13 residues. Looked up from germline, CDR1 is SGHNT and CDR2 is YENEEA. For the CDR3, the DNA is TGTGCCAGCAGCTTAGAAACGGGGGATCCCCAGTACTTC. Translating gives CASSLETGDPQYF.

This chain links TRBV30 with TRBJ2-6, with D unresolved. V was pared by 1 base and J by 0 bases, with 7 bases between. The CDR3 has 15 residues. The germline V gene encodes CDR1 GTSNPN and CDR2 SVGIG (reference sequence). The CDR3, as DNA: TGTGCCTGGAGTGGTTTGAACTCTGGGGCCAACGTCCTGACTTTC. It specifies CAWSGLNSGANVLTF. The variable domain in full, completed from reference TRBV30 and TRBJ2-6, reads SQTIHQWPATLVQPVGSPLSLECTVEGTSNPNLYWYRQAAGRGLQLLFYSVGIGQISSEVPQNLSASRPQDRQFILSSKKLLLSDSGFYLCAWSGLNSGANVLTFGAGSRLTVL.

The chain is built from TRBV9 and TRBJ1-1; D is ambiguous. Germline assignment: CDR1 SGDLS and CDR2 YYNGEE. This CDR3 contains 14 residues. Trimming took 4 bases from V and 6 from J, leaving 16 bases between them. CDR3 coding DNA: TGTGCCAGCAGCTCTCAGGCAGGATTCTCTGAAGCTTTCTTT. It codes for CASSSQAGFSEAFF. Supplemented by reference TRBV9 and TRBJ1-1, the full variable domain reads DSGVTQTPKHLITATGQRVTLRCSPRSGDLSVYWYQQSLDQGLQFLIQYYNGEERAKGNILERFSAQQFPDLHSELNLSSLELGDSALYFCASSSQAGFSEAFFGQGTRLTVV.

CDR3 nucleotide sequence: TGTGCCAGCACCGAGGTCCTAGGCGGCTATGGCTACACCTTC. Its protein product is CASTEVLGGYGYTF. This chain joins TRBV7-9 and TRBJ1-2; D is unresolved. Trimming left V 7 bases short and J 4 bases short, with 16 bases between. Germline CDR1 reads SEHNR; CDR2 reads FQNEAQ (reference sequence). The CDR3 consists of 14 residues.

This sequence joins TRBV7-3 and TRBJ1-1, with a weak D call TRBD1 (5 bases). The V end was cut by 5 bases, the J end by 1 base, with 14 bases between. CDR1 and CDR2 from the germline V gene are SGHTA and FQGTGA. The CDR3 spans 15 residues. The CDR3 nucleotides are TGTGCCAGCAGCCGCAATCAGGGCAGGAACACTGAAGCTTTCTTT. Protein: CASSRNQGRNTEAFF.

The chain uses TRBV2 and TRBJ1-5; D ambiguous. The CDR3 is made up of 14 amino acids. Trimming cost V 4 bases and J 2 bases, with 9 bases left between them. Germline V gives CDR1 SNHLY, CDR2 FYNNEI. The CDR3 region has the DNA TGTGCCAGCAGTGGCGGACGGGGCAATCAGCCCCAGCATTTT. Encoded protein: CASSGGRGNQPQHF.

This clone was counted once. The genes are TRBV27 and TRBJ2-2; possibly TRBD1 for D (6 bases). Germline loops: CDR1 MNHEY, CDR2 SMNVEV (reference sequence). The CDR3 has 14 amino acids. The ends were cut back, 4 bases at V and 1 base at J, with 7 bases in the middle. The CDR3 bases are TGTGCCAGCAGTTGGGGACAGAACACCGGGGAGCTGTTTTTT. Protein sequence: CASSWGQNTGELFF.

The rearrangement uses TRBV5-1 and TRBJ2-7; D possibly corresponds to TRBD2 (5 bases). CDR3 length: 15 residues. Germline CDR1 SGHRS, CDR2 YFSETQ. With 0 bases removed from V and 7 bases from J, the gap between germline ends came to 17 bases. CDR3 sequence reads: CASSLGRPSRAEQYF. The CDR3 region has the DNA TGCGCCAGCAGCTTGGGGAGGCCGTCTCGGGCGGAGCAGTACTTC.

The CDR3 reads CASRHGAAYEQYF. CDR3 coding DNA: TGTGCCAGTAGGCATGGGGCGGCCTACGAGCAGTACTTC. The chain joins TRBV19 to TRBJ2-7; maybe TRBD1 (5 bases). The germline gives CDR1 LNHDA, CDR2 SQIVND (reference sequence). Trimming removed 6 bases at V and 2 bases at J, with 11 bases between. The CDR3 consists of 13 residues.

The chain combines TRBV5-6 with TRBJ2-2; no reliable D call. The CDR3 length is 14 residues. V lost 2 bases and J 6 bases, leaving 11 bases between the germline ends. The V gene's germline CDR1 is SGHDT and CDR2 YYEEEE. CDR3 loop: CASSLPGLAGELFF. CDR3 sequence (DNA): TGTGCCAGCAGCTTACCTGGGTTAGCCGGGGAGCTGTTTTTT.

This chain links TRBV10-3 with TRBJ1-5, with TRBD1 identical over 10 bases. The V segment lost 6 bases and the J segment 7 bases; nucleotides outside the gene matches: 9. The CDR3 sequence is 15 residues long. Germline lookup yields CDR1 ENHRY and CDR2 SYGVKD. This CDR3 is CAIRSGTGVGQPQHF. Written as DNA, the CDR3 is TGTGCCATCAGATCCGGGACAGGGGTAGGGCAGCCCCAGCATTTT.

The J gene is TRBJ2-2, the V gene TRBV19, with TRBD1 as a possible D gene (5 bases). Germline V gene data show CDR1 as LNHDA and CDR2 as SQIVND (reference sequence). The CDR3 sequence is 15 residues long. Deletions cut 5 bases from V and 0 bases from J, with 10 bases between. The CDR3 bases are TGTGCCAGTAGTGGACATCTTGCGAACACCGGGGAGCTGTTTTTT. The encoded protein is CASSGHLANTGELFF.

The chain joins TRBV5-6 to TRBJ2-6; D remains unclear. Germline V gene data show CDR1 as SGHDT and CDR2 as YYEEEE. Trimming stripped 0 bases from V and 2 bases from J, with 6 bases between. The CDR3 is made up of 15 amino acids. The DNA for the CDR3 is TGTGCCAGCAGCTTGGCAGGTACTGGGGCCAACGTCCTGACTTTC. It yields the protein CASSLAGTGANVLTF. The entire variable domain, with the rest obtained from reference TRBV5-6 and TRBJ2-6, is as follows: DAGVTQSPTHLIKTRGQQVTLRCSPKSGHDTVSWYQQALGQGPQFIFQYYEEEERQRGNFPDRFSGHQFPNYSSELNVNALLLGDSALYLCASSLAGTGANVLTFGAGSRLTVL.

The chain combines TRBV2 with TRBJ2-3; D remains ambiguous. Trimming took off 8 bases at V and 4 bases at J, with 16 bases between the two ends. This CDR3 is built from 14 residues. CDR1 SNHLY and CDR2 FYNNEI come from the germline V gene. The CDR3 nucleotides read TGTGCCAGCCTCATGTTGAGTGGGGCAGATACGCAGTATTTT. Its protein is CASLMLSGADTQYF. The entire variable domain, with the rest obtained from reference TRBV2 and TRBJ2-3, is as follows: EPEVTQTPSHQVTQMGQEVILRCVPISNHLYFYWYRQILGQKVEFLVSFYNNEISEKSEIFDDQFSVERPDGSNFTLKIRSTKLEDSAMYFCASLMLSGADTQYFGPGTRLTVL.